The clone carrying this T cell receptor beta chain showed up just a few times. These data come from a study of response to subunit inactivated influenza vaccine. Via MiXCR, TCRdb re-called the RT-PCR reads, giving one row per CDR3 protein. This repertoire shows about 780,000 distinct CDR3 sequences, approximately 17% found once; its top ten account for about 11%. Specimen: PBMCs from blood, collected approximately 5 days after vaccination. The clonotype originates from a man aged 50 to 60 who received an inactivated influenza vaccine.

The CDR3 sequence: CASSGELAGLFKNIQYF. In DNA form, the CDR3 reads TGTGCCAGCAGCGGGGAACTAGCCGGATTGTTCAAAAACATTCAGTACTTC. V is TRBV7-9 and J is TRBJ2-4, with D possibly being TRBD2 (6 bases). V shed 5 bases and J shed 3 bases, with 20 bases lying between them. The CDR3 is 17 residues long. Looked up from germline, CDR1 is SEHNR and CDR2 is FQNEAQ (reference sequence). The variable domain in full, completed from reference TRBV7-9 and TRBJ2-4, reads DTGVSQNPRHKITKRGQNVTFRCDPISEHNRLYWYRQTLGQGPEFLTYFQNEAQLEKSRLLSDRFSAERPKGSFSTLEIQRTEQGDSAMYLCASSGELAGLFKNIQYFGAGTRLSVL.